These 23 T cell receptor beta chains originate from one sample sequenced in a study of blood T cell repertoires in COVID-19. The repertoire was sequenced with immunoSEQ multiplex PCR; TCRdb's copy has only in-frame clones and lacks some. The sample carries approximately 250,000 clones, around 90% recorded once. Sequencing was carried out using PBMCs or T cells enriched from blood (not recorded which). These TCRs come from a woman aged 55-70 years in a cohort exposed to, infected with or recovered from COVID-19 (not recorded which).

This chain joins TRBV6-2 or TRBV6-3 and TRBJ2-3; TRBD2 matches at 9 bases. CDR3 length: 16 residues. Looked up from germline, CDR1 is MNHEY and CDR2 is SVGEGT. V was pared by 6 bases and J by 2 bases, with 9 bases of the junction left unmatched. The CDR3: CASSPIAGVATDTQYF. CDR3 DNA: TGTGCCAGCAGCCCCATAGCGGGAGTGGCCACAGATACGCAGTATTTT.

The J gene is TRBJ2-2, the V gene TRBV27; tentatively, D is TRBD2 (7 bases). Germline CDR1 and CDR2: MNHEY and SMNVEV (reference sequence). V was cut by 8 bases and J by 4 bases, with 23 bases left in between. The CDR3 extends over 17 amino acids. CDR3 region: CASRRGAGPLSTGELFF. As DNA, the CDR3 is TGTGCCAGCCGCAGGGGAGCGGGGCCCCTCAGCACCGGGGAGCTGTTTTTT.

CDR3 DNA: TGCGCCAGCAGCTCAGGACTAGCGGGAGCCGGAGATACGCAGTATTTT. Its translation: CASSSGLAGAGDTQYF. The chain combines TRBV5-1 with TRBJ2-3; TRBD2 matches at 13 bases. The V gene's germline CDR1 is SGHRS and CDR2 YFSETQ. The CDR3 is 16 amino acids. The V gene end was trimmed by 3 bases and the J gene end by 5 bases; junction bases not matched to a gene: 6.

CDR3 nucleotide sequence: TGTGCCAGCAGCCAAAACAGGGCCGGAAACACCATATATTTT. It yields the protein CASSQNRAGNTIYF. The chain uses TRBV7-4 and TRBJ1-3; tentative D call: TRBD1 (6 bases). The V gene's germline CDR1 is SGHVT and CDR2 SQSDAQ. The V end was cut by 5 bases, the J end by 4 bases, with 12 bases between. The CDR3 contains 14 residues.

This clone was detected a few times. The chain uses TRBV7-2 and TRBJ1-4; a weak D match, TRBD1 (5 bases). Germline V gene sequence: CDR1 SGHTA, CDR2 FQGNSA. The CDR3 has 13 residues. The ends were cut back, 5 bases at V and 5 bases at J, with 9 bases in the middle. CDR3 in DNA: TGTGCCAGCAGCAAAAGACAGAATGAAAAACTGTTTTTT. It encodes CASSKRQNEKLFF.

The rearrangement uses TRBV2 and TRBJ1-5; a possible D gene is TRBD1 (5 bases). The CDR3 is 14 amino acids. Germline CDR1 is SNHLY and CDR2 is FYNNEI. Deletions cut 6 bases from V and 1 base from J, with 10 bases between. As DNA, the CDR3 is TGTGCCAGCAGACAGGACCTAAGCAATCAGCCCCAGCATTTT. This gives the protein CASRQDLSNQPQHF.

CDR3 nucleotides: TGTGCCAGCAGTCTAACAGGGGGATCCTACGAGCAGTACTTC. Protein: CASSLTGGSYEQYF. The rearrangement uses TRBV28 and TRBJ2-7, with 8 positions matching TRBD1. With 5 bases clipped from V and 1 base from J, the junction kept 4 bases outside the gene matches. CDR3 size: 14 residues. Germline loops: CDR1 MDHEN, CDR2 SYDVKM.

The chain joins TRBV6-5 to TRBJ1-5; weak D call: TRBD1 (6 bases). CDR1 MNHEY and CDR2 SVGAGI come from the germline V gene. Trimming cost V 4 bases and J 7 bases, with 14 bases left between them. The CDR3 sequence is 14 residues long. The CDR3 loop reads CASSSRGRGQPQHF. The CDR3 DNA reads TGTGCCAGCAGTTCCAGGGGCAGAGGGCAGCCCCAGCATTTT.

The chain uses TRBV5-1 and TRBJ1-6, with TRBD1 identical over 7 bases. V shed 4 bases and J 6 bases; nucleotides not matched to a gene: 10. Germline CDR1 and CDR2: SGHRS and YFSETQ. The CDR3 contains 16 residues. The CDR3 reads CASSVQGFSGNSPLHF. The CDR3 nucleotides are TGCGCCAGCAGCGTACAGGGGTTTTCTGGTAATTCACCCCTCCACTTT.

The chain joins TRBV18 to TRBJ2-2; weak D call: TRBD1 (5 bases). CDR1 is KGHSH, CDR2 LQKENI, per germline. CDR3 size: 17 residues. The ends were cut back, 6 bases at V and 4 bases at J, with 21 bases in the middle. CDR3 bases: TGTGCCAGCTCCCCGGCGAGTGCAGGGCGAGGCACCGGGGAGCTGTTTTTT. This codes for CASSPASAGRGTGELFF.

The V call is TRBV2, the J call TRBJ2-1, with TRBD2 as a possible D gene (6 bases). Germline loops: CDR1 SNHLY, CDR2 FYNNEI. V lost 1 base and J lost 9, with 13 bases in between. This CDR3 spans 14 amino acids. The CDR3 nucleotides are TGTGCCAGCAGTGAAGTTGACGGGAGTACTGAGCAGTTCTTC. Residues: CASSEVDGSTEQFF.

The CDR3 coding sequence is TGTGCCAGCAGGACTTTAGCGGGAGTTTCCCACAATGAGCAGTTCTTC. Translation: CASRTLAGVSHNEQFF. This chain connects TRBV27 to TRBJ2-1; 9 bases line up with TRBD2. Germline V lookup: CDR1 MNHEY, CDR2 SMNVEV (reference sequence). The CDR3 extends over 16 amino acids. The V and J ends lost 6 bases and 5 bases, in that order; junction bases with no gene match: 11.

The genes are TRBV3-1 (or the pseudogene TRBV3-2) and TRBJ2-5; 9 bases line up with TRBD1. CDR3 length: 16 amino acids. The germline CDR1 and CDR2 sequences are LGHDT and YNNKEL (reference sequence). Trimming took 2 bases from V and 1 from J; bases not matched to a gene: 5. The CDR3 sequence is CASSQWTGAPQETQYF. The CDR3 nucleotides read TGTGCCAGCAGCCAATGGACAGGGGCCCCCCAAGAGACCCAGTACTTC.

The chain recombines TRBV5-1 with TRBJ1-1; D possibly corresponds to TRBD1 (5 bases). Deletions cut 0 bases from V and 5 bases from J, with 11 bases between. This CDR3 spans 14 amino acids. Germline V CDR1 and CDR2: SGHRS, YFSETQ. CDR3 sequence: CASSLVGGSTEAFF. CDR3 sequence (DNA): TGCGCCAGCAGCTTGGTGGGGGGTTCTACTGAAGCTTTCTTT.

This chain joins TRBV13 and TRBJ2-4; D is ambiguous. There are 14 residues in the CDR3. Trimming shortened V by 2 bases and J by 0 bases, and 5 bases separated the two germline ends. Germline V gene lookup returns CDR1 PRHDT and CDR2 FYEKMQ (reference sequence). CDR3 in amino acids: CASSLLVAKNIQYF. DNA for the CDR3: TGTGCCAGCAGCTTACTAGTAGCCAAAAACATTCAGTACTTC.

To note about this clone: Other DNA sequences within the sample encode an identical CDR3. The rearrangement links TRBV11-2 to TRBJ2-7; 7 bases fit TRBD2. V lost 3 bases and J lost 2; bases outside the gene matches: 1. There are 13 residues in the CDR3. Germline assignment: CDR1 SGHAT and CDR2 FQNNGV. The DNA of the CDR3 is TGTGCCAGCAGCTTTGGGGGGGCCTACGAGCAGTACTTC. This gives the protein CASSFGGAYEQYF.

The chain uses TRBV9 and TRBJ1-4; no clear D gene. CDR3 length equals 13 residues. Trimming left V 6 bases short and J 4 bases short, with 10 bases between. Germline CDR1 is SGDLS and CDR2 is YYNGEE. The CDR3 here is CASNTAVNEKLFF. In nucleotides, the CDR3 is TGTGCCAGCAATACGGCGGTTAATGAAAAACTGTTTTTT.

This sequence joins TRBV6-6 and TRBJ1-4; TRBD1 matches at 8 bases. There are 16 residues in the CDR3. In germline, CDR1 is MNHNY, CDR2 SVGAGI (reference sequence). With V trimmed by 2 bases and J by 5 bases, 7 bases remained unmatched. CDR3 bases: TGTGCCAGCAGTTACGAAAACAGGGGGAGAAATGAAAAACTGTTTTTT. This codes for CASSYENRGRNEKLFF.

CDR3 region: CASSLTTGTATGELFF. The CDR3 DNA reads TGTGCCAGCAGCTTAACGACAGGGACCGCCACCGGGGAGCTGTTTTTT. The J gene is TRBJ2-2, the V gene TRBV7-6, with 7 bases matching TRBD1. The length of the CDR3 is 16 residues. CDR1 and CDR2 (germline): SGHVS, FNYEAQ. Trimming cost V 2 bases and J 4 bases; bases outside gene matches: 7.

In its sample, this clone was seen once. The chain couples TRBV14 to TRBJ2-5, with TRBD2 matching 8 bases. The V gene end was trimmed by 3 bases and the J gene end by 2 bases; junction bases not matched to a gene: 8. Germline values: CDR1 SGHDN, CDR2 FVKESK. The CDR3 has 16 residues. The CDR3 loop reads CASSHTGGRRQETQYF. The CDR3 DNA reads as TGTGCCAGCAGCCATACGGGCGGGAGGCGGCAAGAGACCCAGTACTTC.

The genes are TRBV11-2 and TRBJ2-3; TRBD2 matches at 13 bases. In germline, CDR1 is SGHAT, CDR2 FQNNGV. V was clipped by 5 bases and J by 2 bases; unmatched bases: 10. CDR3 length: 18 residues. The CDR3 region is CASSPLRTSGSSTDTQYF. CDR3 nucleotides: TGTGCCAGCAGCCCACTCCGGACTAGCGGGAGCTCCACAGATACGCAGTATTTT.

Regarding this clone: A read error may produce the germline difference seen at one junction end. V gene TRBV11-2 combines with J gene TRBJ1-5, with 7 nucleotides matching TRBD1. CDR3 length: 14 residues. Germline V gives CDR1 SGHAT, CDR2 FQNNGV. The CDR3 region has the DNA TGTGCCAGCAGCCCCCAGGGGGTTAATCGGCCCCAGCATTTT. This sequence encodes CASSPQGVNRPQHF. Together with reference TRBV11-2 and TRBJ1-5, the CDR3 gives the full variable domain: EAGVAQSPRYKIIEKRQSVAFWCNPISGHATLYWYQQILGQGPKLLIQFQNNGVVDDSQLPKDRFSAERLKGVDSTLKIQPAKLEDSAVYLCASSPQGVNRPQHFGDGTRLSIL.

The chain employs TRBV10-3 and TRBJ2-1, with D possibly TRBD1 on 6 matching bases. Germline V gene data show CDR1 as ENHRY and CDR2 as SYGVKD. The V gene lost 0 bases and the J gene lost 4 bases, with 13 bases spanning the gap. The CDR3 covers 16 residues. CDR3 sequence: CAISESTGSVYNEQFF. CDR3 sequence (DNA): TGTGCCATCAGTGAGTCGACAGGCTCGGTTTACAATGAGCAGTTCTTC.